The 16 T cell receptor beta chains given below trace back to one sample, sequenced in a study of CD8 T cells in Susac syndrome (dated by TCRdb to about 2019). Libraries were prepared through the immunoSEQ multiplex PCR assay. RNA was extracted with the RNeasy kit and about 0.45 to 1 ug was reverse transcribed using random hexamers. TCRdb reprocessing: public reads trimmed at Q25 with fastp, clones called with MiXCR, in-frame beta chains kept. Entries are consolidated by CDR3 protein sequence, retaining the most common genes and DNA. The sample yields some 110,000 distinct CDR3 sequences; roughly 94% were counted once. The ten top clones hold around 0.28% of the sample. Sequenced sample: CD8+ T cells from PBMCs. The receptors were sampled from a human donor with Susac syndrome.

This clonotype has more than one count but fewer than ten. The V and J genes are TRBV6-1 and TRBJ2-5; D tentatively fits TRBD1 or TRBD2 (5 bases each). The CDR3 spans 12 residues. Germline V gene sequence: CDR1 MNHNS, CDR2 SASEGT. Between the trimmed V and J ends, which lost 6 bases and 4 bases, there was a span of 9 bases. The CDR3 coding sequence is TGTGCCAGCAGGGGGGAGAGAGAGACCCAGTACTTC. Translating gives CASRGERETQYF.

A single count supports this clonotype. The CDR3 DNA sequence: TGCAGCGTACAGGGGGGGGGCAATCAGCCCCAGCATTTT. Amino acid sequence: CSVQGGGNQPQHF. The chain joins TRBV29-1 to TRBJ1-5, with 8 bases lining up with TRBD1. The CDR3 runs to 13 residues. Germline-derived CDR1 and CDR2 are SQVTM and ANQGSEA. V shed 6 bases, J shed 2 bases, and the junction held 3 bases outside the gene matches.

The CDR3 DNA reads TGCGCCAGCAGCCCCGACAGAACTAACTATGGCTACACCTTC. It is translated as CASSPDRTNYGYTF. The chain carries TRBV5-1 and TRBJ1-2; possible D gene TRBD1, 5 bases. The CDR3 has 14 amino acids. Germline lookup yields CDR1 SGHRS and CDR2 YFSETQ. V lost 4 bases, J lost 0 bases, and 10 bases lay in between. Looking up the rest from reference TRBV5-1 and TRBJ1-2 gives the full variable domain: KAGVTQTPRYLIKTRGQQVTLSCSPISGHRSVSWYQQTPGQGLQFLFEYFSETQRNKGNFPGRFSGRQFSNSRSEMNVSTLELGDSALYLCASSPDRTNYGYTFGSGTRLTVV.

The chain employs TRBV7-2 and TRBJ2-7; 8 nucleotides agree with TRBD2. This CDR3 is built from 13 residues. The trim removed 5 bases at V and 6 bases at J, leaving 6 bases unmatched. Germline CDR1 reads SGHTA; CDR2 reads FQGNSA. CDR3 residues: CASSLPAGGEQYF. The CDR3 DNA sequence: TGTGCCAGCAGCCTCCCGGCGGGAGGCGAGCAGTACTTC. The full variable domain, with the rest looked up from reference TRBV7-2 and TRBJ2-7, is GAGVSQSPSNKVTEKGKDVELRCDPISGHTALYWYRQSLGQGLEFLIYFQGNSAPDKSGLPSDRFSAERTGGSVSTLTIQRTQQEDSAVYLCASSLPAGGEQYFGPGTRLTVT.

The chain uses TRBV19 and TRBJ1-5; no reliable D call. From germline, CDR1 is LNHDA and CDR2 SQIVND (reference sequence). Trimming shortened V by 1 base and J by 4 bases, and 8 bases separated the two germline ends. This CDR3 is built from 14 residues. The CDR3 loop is CASSIGAHNQPQHF. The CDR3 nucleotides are TGTGCCAGTAGTATAGGAGCCCATAATCAGCCCCAGCATTTT.

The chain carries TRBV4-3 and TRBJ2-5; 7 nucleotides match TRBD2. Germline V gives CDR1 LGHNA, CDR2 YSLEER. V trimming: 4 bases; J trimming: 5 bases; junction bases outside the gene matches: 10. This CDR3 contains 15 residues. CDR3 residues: CASSPNGGGMETQYF. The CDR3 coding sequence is TGCGCCAGCAGCCCAAACGGGGGAGGGATGGAGACCCAGTACTTC.

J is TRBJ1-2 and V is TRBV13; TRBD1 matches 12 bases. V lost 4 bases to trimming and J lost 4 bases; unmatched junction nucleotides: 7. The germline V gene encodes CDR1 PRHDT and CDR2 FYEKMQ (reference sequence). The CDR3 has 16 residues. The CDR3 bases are TGTGCCAGCAGCTCCCAGGGGACAGGGGGCCTCTATGGCTACACCTTC. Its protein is CASSSQGTGGLYGYTF.

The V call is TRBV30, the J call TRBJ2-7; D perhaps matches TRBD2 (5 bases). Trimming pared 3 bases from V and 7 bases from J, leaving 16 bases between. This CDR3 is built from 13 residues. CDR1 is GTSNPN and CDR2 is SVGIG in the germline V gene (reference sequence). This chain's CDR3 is CAWSPLGSGEQYF. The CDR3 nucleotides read TGTGCCTGGAGCCCCCTGGGATCGGGGGAGCAGTACTTC.

CDR3 amino acids: CSAEPRESWRGTEAFF. The DNA for the CDR3 is TGCAGTGCTGAGCCCAGGGAGAGTTGGCGGGGGACTGAAGCTTTCTTT. This rearrangement joins TRBV20-1 to TRBJ1-1, with TRBD1 as a possible D gene (5 bases). Germline CDR1 and CDR2: DFQATT and SNEGSKA (reference sequence). CDR3 length: 16 amino acids. V lost 5 bases and J 5 bases, leaving 24 bases between the germline ends.

CDR3 protein: CATSWDRDGGYTF. The CDR3 DNA sequence: TGTGCCACCAGCTGGGACAGGGATGGTGGCTACACCTTC. V gene TRBV15 combines with J gene TRBJ1-2, with TRBD1 matching over 9 bases. The CDR3 covers 13 residues. Germline CDR1 LNHNV, CDR2 YYDKDF (reference sequence). Trimming cost V 5 bases and J 7 bases; bases outside gene matches: 5.

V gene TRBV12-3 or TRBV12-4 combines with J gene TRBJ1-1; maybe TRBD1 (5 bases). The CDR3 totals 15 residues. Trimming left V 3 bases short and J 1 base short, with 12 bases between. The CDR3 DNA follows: TGTGCCAGCAGTTTCAGAGCCCAGGGGAACACTGAAGCTTTCTTT. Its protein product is CASSFRAQGNTEAFF.

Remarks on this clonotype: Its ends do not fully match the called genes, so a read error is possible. The CDR3 coding sequence is TGTGCCTGGGACTTTGGGGGGGGCCATGGGTTC. This gives the protein CAWDFGGGHGF. The rearrangement uses TRBV30 and TRBJ2-1; possibly TRBD2 for D (7 bases). This CDR3 region has 11 residues. Germline V gives CDR1 GTSNPN, CDR2 SVGIG (reference sequence).

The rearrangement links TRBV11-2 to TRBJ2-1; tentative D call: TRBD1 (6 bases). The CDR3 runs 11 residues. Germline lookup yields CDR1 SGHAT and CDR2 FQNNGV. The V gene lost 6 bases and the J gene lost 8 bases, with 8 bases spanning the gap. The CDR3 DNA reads TGTGCCAGCAGACAGGGTTATGAGCAGTTCTTC. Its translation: CASRQGYEQFF.

The CDR3 nucleotides read TGCAGCGCACTCGGGGGTCCTCCTGATGGGACCCAGTACTTC. Amino acids: CSALGGPPDGTQYF. The chain combines TRBV29-1 with TRBJ2-5; weak D call: TRBD2 (6 bases). Trimming cost V 7 bases and J 7 bases, with 22 bases left between them. CDR1 SQVTM and CDR2 ANQGSEA come from the germline V gene. The CDR3 runs 14 residues.

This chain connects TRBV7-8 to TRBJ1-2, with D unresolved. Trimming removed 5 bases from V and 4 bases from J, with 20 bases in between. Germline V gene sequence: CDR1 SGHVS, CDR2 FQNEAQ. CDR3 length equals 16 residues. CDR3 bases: TGTGCCAGCAGCCTAGAGGCCTTAAGCATAGGCTATGGCTACACCTTC. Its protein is CASSLEALSIGYGYTF.

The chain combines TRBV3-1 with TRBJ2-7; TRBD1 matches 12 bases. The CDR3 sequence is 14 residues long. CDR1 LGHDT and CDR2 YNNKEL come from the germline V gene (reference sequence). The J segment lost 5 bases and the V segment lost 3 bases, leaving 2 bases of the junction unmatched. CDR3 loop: CASSHGTGGDEQYF. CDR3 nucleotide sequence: TGTGCCAGCAGCCATGGGACAGGGGGCGACGAGCAGTACTTC.